The 22 T cell receptor beta chains in this list originate from one sample, sequenced in a study of regulatory T cells in long-lasting Graves disease. Both iRepertoire HTBI primers and Arm-PCR of CDR3 regions were used to build the TCR beta libraries. TCRdb redid the calling of the multiplex PCR reads with MiXCR, one entry per CDR3 protein. This sample has around 480,000 distinct CDR3 sequences; 15% to 20% occur once, and the top ten carry more than 20%. This sample's time point: newly diagnosed GD, antithyroid drugs for less than 3 months. With RNA extracted from PBMCs as input, the TCR library was made. In addition, the sample was reused for a study of T cells in Graves' hyperthyroidism and ophthalmopathy.

This sample comprised peripheral blood mononuclear cells (PBMCs), obtained at new diagnosis, from a patient treated with antithyroid drugs. These receptors were taken from a woman aged 40 to 65 with Graves disease.

The chain has TRBV28 and TRBJ1-2; a weak D match, TRBD1 (5 bases). Germline lookup yields CDR1 MDHEN and CDR2 SYDVKM. The CDR3 spans 12 residues. The V end lost 7 bases, the J end lost 4 bases, and 10 bases lay between the germline ends. Here the CDR3 reads CASNSGLYGYTF. The CDR3 nucleotides read TGTGCCAGCAACTCGGGACTCTATGGCTACACCTTC.

This clonotype was seen a few times. This chain uses TRBV27 with TRBJ2-7; weak D call: TRBD2 (5 bases). CDR3 length: 13 residues. The V and J ends lost 6 bases and 3 bases respectively, with 12 bases between them. Germline V gene sequence: CDR1 MNHEY, CDR2 SMNVEV (reference sequence). CDR3 nucleotides: TGTGCCAGCAGGGAGGTCGGGGTCTACGAGCAGTACTTC. This translates into CASREVGVYEQYF.

In its sample, this clonotype was seen many times. This chain uses TRBV12-3 or TRBV12-4 with TRBJ1-2, with 7 nucleotides matching TRBD1. J was trimmed by 4 bases and V by 5 bases; bases with no gene match: 7. The CDR3 spans 14 residues. The CDR3, as DNA: TGTGCCAGCAGTCCAAGACAGGGACCCTATGGCTACACCTTC. Translated: CASSPRQGPYGYTF.

There are a few counts of this clonotype. The chain joins TRBV29-1 to TRBJ1-1, with 9 nucleotides matching TRBD1. Germline CDR1 SQVTM, CDR2 ANQGSEA. The CDR3 consists of 13 residues. J gave up 3 bases and V 6 bases, and 5 bases lay outside the gene matches. The CDR3 loop is CSVQQGADTEAFF. The CDR3 coding sequence is TGCAGCGTCCAACAGGGGGCTGACACTGAAGCTTTCTTT.

This clonotype was recorded many times. The chain uses TRBV12-3 or TRBV12-4 and TRBJ2-1; perhaps TRBD2 as D (6 bases). The V and J ends lost 1 base and 6 bases respectively, with 13 bases between them. This CDR3 has 15 amino acids. The CDR3 region has the DNA TGTGCCAGCAGTTTAGGTGGGACTTACATCAATGAGCAGTTCTTC. It codes for CASSLGGTYINEQFF.

This clonotype was found many times. This chain joins TRBV28 and TRBJ2-3; D unresolved. CDR3 size: 13 residues. Germline lookup yields CDR1 MDHEN and CDR2 SYDVKM. V was pared by 7 bases and J by 4 bases, with 12 bases between. This chain's CDR3 is CASKGWAADTQYF. The CDR3 region has the DNA TGTGCCAGCAAGGGATGGGCGGCAGATACGCAGTATTTT.

V and J are TRBV27 and TRBJ2-5; perhaps TRBD1 as D (6 bases). Per germline, CDR1 MNHEY and CDR2 SMNVEV (reference sequence). This CDR3 has 13 residues. The V end was cut by 8 bases, the J end by 4 bases, with 14 bases between. CDR3 sequence reads: CASGHRVRETQYF. The CDR3 bases are TGTGCCAGCGGACACAGGGTACGAGAGACCCAGTACTTC.

This clonotype has a count of ten or more. V usage is TRBV12-3 or TRBV12-4 and J usage is TRBJ1-4; D may be TRBD1 (6 bases). This CDR3 contains 15 residues. Trimming cost V 5 bases and J 6 bases, with 16 bases left between them. This CDR3 is CASSPQDRIHEKLFF. CDR3 sequence (DNA): TGTGCCAGCAGTCCCCAAGACAGGATACATGAAAAACTGTTTTTT.

This clonotype was seen ten or more times. The chain joins TRBV6-5 to TRBJ2-7, with 9 bases aligning to TRBD1. V lost 2 bases and J lost 2; bases outside the gene matches: 7. Looked up from germline, CDR1 is MNHEY and CDR2 is SVGAGI. CDR3 length: 16 residues. In DNA form, the CDR3 reads TGTGCCAGCAGTTACCCAGGGACAGGGCCGGCCTACGAGCAGTACTTC. This encodes CASSYPGTGPAYEQYF.

This clonotype was counted at least ten times. The chain couples TRBV27 to TRBJ1-5; unclear D gene. The V gene's germline CDR1 is MNHEY and CDR2 SMNVEV (reference sequence). Trimming pared 4 bases from V and 9 bases from J, leaving 13 bases between. The CDR3 sequence is 13 residues long. The CDR3 reads CASSSRVLLPQHF. The CDR3 DNA reads as TGTGCCAGCAGTTCACGGGTCCTTTTGCCCCAGCATTTT.

In its sample, this clonotype was seen many times. The chain recombines TRBV20-1 with TRBJ2-3, with D perhaps matching TRBD1 (5 bases). Germline V gene sequence: CDR1 DFQATT, CDR2 SNEGSKA (reference sequence). V lost 5 bases and J 3 bases, leaving 9 bases between the germline ends. CDR3 length equals 12 residues. The CDR3 DNA sequence: TGCAGTGCTGGACGACAGACAGATACGCAGTATTTT. Translating it yields CSAGRQTDTQYF.

The sample holds a few counts of this clonotype. The rearrangement links TRBV20-1 to TRBJ1-1; D might be TRBD1 (5 bases). The CDR3 contains 13 residues. Germline V gene lookup returns CDR1 DFQATT and CDR2 SNEGSKA (reference sequence). The ends were cut back, 3 bases at V and 0 bases at J, with 8 bases in the middle. CDR3 sequence (DNA): TGCAGTGCTAGCAGGGAAATGAACACTGAAGCTTTCTTT. Protein sequence: CSASREMNTEAFF.

The chain is built from TRBV7-6 and TRBJ2-1, with D perhaps given as TRBD1 or TRBD2 (6 bases each). Trimming shortened V by 1 base and J by 10 bases, and 17 bases separated the two germline ends. The CDR3 covers 15 residues. CDR1 and CDR2 (germline): SGHVS, FNYEAQ. DNA of the CDR3: TGTGCCAGCAGCTTAGTCGGGGGCGAGCCCTACGAGCAGTTCTTC. It codes for CASSLVGGEPYEQFF.

This clonotype came up many times. V and J are TRBV11-2 and TRBJ1-4, with D possibly TRBD1 on 6 matching bases. Germline loops: CDR1 SGHAT, CDR2 FQNNGV. V was pared by 4 bases and J by 7 bases, with 16 bases between. The CDR3 runs 15 residues. CDR3 loop: CASSSRVGGGEKLFF. The CDR3, as DNA: TGTGCCAGCAGCTCCCGGGTAGGGGGAGGTGAAAAACTGTTTTTT.

This clonotype showed up just a few times. The genes are TRBV2 and TRBJ1-3; the D gene is possibly TRBD1 (5 bases). This CDR3 is built from 18 residues. In germline, CDR1 is SNHLY, CDR2 FYNNEI. Trimming pared 6 bases from V and 0 bases from J, leaving 21 bases between. CDR3 coding DNA: TGTGCCAGCAGAAGGGCCGGGTTGGACACCCTCTCTGGAAACACCATATATTTT. It encodes CASRRAGLDTLSGNTIYF.

This clonotype was counted between two and nine times. This chain joins TRBV5-4 and TRBJ1-2; TRBD1 aligns across 10 bases. CDR3 size: 17 residues. The V gene end was trimmed by 4 bases and the J gene end by 4 bases; junction bases not matched to a gene: 13. Germline CDR1 SGHNT, CDR2 YYREEE (reference sequence). Here the CDR3 DNA reads TGTGCCAGCAGCCCCTTCACTGGGACAGGGGTCGGCTATGGCTACACCTTC. Its protein product is CASSPFTGTGVGYGYTF. The variable domain in full, with the rest retrieved from reference TRBV5-4 and TRBJ1-2, is ETGVTQSPTHLIKTRGQQVTLRCSSQSGHNTVSWYQQALGQGPQFIFQYYREEENGRGNFPPRFSGLQFPNYSSELNVNALELDDSALYLCASSPFTGTGVGYGYTFGSGTRLTVV.

This clonotype has ten or more counts. The genes are TRBV20-1 and TRBJ2-3, with 7 bases matching TRBD1. Looked up from germline, CDR1 is DFQATT and CDR2 is SNEGSKA (reference sequence). V trimming: 5 bases; J trimming: 3 bases; junction bases outside the gene matches: 17. This CDR3 spans 17 amino acids. CDR3 DNA: TGCAGTGCTCCTAGAAGGATCGACAGGGTACCGACAGATACGCAGTATTTT. Translating gives CSAPRRIDRVPTDTQYF.

The sample holds a few counts of this clonotype. The rearrangement uses TRBV12-3 or TRBV12-4 and TRBJ2-3, with 8 bases matching TRBD2. CDR3 size: 17 residues. The V segment lost 5 bases and the J segment 1 base; nucleotides outside the gene matches: 11. The CDR3 DNA reads TGTGCCAGCAGTCCCCGCGGCGGGGGGCCGGGCACAGATACGCAGTATTTT. This encodes CASSPRGGGPGTDTQYF.

This clonotype was seen more than once but under ten times. The chain employs TRBV7-9 and TRBJ1-3, with 8 bases identical to TRBD1. The CDR3 length is 14 residues. J lost 4 bases, V lost 6 bases, and 5 bases had no gene match. Germline CDR1 and CDR2: SEHNR and FQNEAQ (reference sequence). The CDR3: CASSNGQGGNTIYF. The CDR3 nucleotides read TGTGCCAGCAGTAACGGACAGGGCGGAAACACCATATATTTT.

This clonotype showed up many times. The chain employs TRBV10-1 and TRBJ2-3; 11 positions match TRBD1. CDR1 is WNHNN, CDR2 SYGVQD, per germline (reference sequence). The V and J ends lost 6 bases and 7 bases, in that order; junction bases with no gene match: 12. CDR3 length: 16 amino acids. The CDR3 bases are TGCGCCAGCAGCGGACAGGGGGCCACTCCTCAGAATACGCAGTATTTT. It is translated as CASSGQGATPQNTQYF.

The chain links TRBV2 to TRBJ2-7; tentatively, D is TRBD2 (7 bases). This CDR3 has 14 residues. Germline V gives CDR1 SNHLY, CDR2 FYNNEI. V was cut by 6 bases and J by 5 bases, with 17 bases left in between. For the CDR3, the DNA is TGTGCCAGCAGCAACGCGGGGGCCTTGGACGAGCAGTACTTC. Translation: CASSNAGALDEQYF.

This clonotype was recorded at least ten times. V gene TRBV3-1 combines with J gene TRBJ1-1; D possibly corresponds to TRBD1 (5 bases). The V and J ends lost 2 bases and 4 bases respectively, with 14 bases between them. Germline loops: CDR1 LGHDT, CDR2 YNNKEL (reference sequence). This CDR3 comprises 15 residues. CDR3: CASSQNPGGSTEAFF. The CDR3 bases are TGTGCCAGCAGCCAAAACCCTGGGGGATCCACTGAAGCTTTCTTT.